This T cell receptor (beta chain) was sequenced in a study of blood T cell repertoires in COVID-19. Study overall: Sample material is recorded as cDNA or gDNA derived from T cells, B-cell-depleted T cells, or PBMCs.

Produced via immunoSEQ multiplex PCR; TCRdb's table is partial and in-frame only. The table has fewer than 130,000 clones, 75% to 90% seen once. This receptor was obtained from a woman at least 80 years old with acute or convalescent COVID-19. Sequenced material: peripheral blood.

CDR3 residues: CASSINILHYGYTF. In DNA form, the CDR3 reads TGTGCCAGTAGTATAAACATACTACACTATGGCTACACCTTC. J is TRBJ1-2 and V is TRBV19; D remains ambiguous. The CDR3 length is 14 residues. CDR1 and CDR2 (germline): LNHDA, SQIVND (reference sequence). The V end was cut by 2 bases, the J end by 3 bases, with 10 bases between.